The sequence of this TCR beta chain was determined in a study of shared clonotypes between healthy human individuals. This clone was recorded only once. Naive-designated CD8 cells lacked CD45RO, were positively enriched for CCR7, and omitted terminally differentiated effector memory CD45RA+ cells. Profiled with immunoSEQ multiplex PCR; TCRdb holds only in-frame clones, not every one. The sample holds fewer than 850,000 clones, 95% to 97% seen once. Sequencing was done on a sample of naive CD8+ T cells sorted from blood. The sequence came from a man aged 25-45 years in good health.

The CDR3 loop is CASRDRNRVNHEQYF. In DNA form, the CDR3 reads TGTGCCAGCAGGGACCGGAACAGGGTAAACCACGAGCAGTACTTC. The genes are TRBV27 and TRBJ2-7; maybe TRBD1 (6 bases). CDR1 is MNHEY, CDR2 SMNVEV, per germline (reference sequence). V was trimmed by 6 bases and J by 5 bases, leaving 20 bases between them. The CDR3 is 15 residues long.